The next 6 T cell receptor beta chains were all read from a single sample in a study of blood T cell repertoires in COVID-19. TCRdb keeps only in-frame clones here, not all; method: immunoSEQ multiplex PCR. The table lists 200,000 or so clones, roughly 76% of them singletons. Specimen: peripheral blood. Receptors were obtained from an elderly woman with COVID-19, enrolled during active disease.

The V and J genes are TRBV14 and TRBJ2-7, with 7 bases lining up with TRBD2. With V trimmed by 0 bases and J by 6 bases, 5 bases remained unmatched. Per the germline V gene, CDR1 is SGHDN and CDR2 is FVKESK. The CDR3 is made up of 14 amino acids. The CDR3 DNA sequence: TGTGCCAGCAGCCAAGATTGGGAGGGCGGCGAGCAGTACTTC. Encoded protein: CASSQDWEGGEQYF.

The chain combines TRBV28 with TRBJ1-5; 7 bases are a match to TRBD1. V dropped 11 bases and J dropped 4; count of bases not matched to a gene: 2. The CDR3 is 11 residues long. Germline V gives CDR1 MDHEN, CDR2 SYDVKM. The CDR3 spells CASGGNQPQHF. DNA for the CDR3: TGTGCCTCAGGGGGGAATCAGCCCCAGCATTTT.

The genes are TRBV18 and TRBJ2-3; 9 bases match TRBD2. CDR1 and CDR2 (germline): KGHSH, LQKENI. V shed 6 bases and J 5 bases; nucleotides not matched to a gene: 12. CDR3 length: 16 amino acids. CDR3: CASSHRLAELGDTQYF. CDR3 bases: TGTGCCAGCTCTCACCGACTAGCGGAGTTAGGAGATACGCAGTATTTT.

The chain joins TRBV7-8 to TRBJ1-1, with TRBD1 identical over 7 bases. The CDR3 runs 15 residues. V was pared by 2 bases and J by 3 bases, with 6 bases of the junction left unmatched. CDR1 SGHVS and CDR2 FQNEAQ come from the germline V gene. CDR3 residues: CASSLIPTGYTEAFF. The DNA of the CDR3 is TGTGCCAGCAGCTTAATCCCGACAGGGTACACTGAAGCTTTCTTT.

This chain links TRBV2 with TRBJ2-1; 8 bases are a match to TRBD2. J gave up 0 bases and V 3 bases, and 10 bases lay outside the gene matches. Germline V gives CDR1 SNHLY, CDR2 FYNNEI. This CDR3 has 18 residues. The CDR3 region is CASSDEIGRGDSYNEQFF. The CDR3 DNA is TGTGCCAGCAGTGACGAGATCGGGCGGGGGGACTCCTACAATGAGCAGTTCTTC.

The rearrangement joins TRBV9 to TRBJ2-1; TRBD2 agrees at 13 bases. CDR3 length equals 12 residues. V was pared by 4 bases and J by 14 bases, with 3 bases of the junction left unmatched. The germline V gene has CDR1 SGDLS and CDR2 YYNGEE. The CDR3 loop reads CASSPGTSGEFF. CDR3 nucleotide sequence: TGTGCCAGCAGCCCCGGGACTAGCGGGGAGTTCTTC.